These T cell receptor beta chains were read from a single sample in a study of blood T cell repertoires in COVID-19. Data came from immunoSEQ multiplex PCR; TCRdb stores just in-frame clones and leaves some out. The table shows about 200,000 clones, with 89% occurring only once. The sample consisted of PBMCs or T cells enriched from blood (not recorded which). These receptors were taken from a woman under 40 with acute COVID-19. Both conserved end residues are trimmed from each CDR3.

>TRBV11-2
ASSWGGRADNEQF
>TRBV6-1
ASSERETGNSPLH
>TRBV3-1/TRBV3-2
ASSQVFPSYEQY
>TRBV3-1/TRBV3-2
ASSQIVLGGASDEQY
>TRBV23-1
ASSQFGGGYVTNEKLF
>TRBV10-3
AIRAGQPGNTIY
>TRBV19
ASSTRDRPPYEQY
>TRBV9
ASSVRPRETQY
>TRBV6-5
ASSYSTASSGNTIY
>TRBV7-2
ASSSRGTVILEQY
>TRBV2
ASAGTGINGELF
>TRBV6-5
ASKVGTATSYEQY
>TRBV4-3
ASSHVQGPYNEQF
>TRBV5-1
ASSLTGAPSSGELF